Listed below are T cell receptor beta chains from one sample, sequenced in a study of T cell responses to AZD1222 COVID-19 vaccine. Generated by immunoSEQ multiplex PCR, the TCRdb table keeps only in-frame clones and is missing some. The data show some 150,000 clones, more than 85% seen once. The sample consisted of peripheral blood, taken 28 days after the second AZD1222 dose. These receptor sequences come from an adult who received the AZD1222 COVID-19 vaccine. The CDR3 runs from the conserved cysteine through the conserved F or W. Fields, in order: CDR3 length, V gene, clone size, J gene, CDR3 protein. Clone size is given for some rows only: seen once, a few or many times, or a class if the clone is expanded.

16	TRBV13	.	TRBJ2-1	CASSLVMGREGNEQFF
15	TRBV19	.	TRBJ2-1	CASTPDRSSYNEQFF
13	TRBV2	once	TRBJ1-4	CASSREGRVKLFF
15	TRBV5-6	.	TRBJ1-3	CASSFGGNVQNTIYF
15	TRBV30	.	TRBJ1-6	CARKQAPGNNSPLHF
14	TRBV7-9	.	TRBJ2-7	CASSLLGSSYEQYF
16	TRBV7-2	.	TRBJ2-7	CASSSRRTSGSYEQYF
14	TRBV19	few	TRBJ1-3	CASSHRDRVNTIYF
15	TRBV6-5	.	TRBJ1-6	CASSYSRQYNSPLHF
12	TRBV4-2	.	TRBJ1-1	CASSHHRGEAFF
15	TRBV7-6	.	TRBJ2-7	CASSFDGTSSYEQYF
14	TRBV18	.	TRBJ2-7	CASSPPGGGHEQYF
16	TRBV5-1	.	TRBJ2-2	CASSLAGGLDTGELFF
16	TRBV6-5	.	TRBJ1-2	CASSYSVRQEHYGYTF
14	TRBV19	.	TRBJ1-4	CASSITGGDEKLFF
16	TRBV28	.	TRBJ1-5	CASSTGHWESNQPQHF
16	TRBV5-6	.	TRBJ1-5	CASSLPTGSGGQPQHF
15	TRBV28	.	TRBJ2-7	CASSPLLAGSYEQYF
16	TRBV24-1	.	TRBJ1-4	CAPRLREVATNEKLFF
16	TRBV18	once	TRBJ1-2	CASSPPKGTGEHGYTF
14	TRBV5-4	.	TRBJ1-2	CASSLGQKNYGYTF
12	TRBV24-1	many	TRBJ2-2	CATSENTGELFF
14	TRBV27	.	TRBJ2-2	CASGRGTGPRELFF
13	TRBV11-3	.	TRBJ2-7	CASASGGDYEQYF
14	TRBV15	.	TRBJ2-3	CATTEVRGTDTQYF
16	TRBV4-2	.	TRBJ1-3	CASSQDRGLSGNTIYF
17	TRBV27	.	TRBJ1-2	CASSLRTGLLTNYGYTF
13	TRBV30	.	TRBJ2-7	CAWNRGGDYEQYF
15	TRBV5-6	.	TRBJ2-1	CASSLRTSGRNEQFF
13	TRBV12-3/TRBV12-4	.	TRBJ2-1	CASSLMSYNEQFF
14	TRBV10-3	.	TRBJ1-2	CAISETTLSSGYTF
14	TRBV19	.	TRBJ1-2	CASSPSQPPYGYTF
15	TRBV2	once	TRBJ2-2	CASKGEQWDTGELFF
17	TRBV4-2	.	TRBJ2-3	CASSLATSGGGPDTQYF
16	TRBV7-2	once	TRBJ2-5	CASSRGLAGGRETQYF
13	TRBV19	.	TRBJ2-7	CASSISYTYEQYF
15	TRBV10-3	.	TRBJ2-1	CAIALAGDSYNEQFF
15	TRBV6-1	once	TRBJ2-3	CASSEFGLITDTQYF
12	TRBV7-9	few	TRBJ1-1	CASSLQTGEAFF
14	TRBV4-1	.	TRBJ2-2	CASSFLAGTGELFF
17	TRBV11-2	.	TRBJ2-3	CASSPGTSGRGPDTQYF
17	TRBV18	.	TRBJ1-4	CASSPLESRKGHEKLFF
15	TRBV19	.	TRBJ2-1	CASSSGRLPGDEQFF
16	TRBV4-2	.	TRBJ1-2	CASSRTPGQGNYGYTF
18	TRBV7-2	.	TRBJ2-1	CASSLDETSGSRGNEQFF
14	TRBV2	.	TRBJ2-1	CASKVQRHYNEQFF
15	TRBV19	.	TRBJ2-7	CASSIGGAASYEQYF
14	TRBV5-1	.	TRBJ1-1	CASSSLGGNTEAFF
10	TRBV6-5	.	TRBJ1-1	CAGGDGEAFF
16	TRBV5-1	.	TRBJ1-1	CASSLVWFRGATEAFF
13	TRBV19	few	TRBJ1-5	CASNPARHLLQHF
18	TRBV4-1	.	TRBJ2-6	CASSLGQGRFSGANVLTF
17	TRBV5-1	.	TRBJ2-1	CASSPTSGRFIRDEQFF
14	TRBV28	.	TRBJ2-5	CASHLGGGTETQYF
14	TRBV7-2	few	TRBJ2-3	CASSSMLGIDTQYF
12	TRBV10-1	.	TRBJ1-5	CASSAQGQPQHF
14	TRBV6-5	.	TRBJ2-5	CASSLGGAKETQYF
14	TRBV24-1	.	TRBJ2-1	CATSAWGAYNEQFF